These 32 T cell receptor beta chains originate from one sample sequenced in a study of blood T cell repertoires in COVID-19 (TCRdb year 2020). The method was the immunoSEQ multiplex PCR assay. This immuneACCESS table, as held by TCRdb, lists in-frame sequences with V and J called but not all clones. Of the missing ones, under half trace to an unresolved V gene in checked studies; the others have no known cause. This sample lists about 210,000 clones; around 83% were detected once. The top ten clones comprise less than 3.5% of the sample. The sequencing sample was made of peripheral blood. All receptors come from a man in his forties or fifties with active or convalescent COVID-19.

The gene calls are TRBV7-2 and TRBJ1-1, with D unclear. This CDR3 spans 16 amino acids. V shed 5 bases and J shed 4 bases, with 20 bases lying between them. Germline loops: CDR1 SGHTA, CDR2 FQGNSA. DNA for the CDR3: TGTGCCAGCAGCCCCCGGAGAGGAGTCTTGGGCACTGAAGCTTTCTTT. It translates to CASSPRRGVLGTEAFF.

CDR3 region: CASSLAGQVQGYGYTF. CDR3 DNA: TGTGCCAGCAGCTTGGCCGGACAAGTTCAGGGCTATGGCTACACCTTC. The chain has TRBV5-5 and TRBJ1-2, with D possibly TRBD1 on 5 matching bases. CDR1 is SGHKS, CDR2 YYEKEE, per germline (reference sequence). The CDR3 has 16 amino acids. With 0 bases removed from V and 4 bases from J, the gap between germline ends came to 16 bases.

The chain's CDR3 is CATMTGSSKNIQYF. In DNA, the CDR3 is TGTGCCACCATGACAGGCAGCTCCAAAAACATTCAGTACTTC. The chain couples TRBV24-1 to TRBJ2-4; perhaps TRBD1 as D (6 bases). The CDR3 has 14 amino acids. Germline V gives CDR1 KGHDR, CDR2 SFDVKD. Trimming took off 8 bases at V and 2 bases at J, with 12 bases between the two ends.

This clone has a count of ten or more. The chain joins TRBV5-4 to TRBJ2-7; D might be TRBD2 (6 bases). There are 15 residues in the CDR3. Looked up from germline, CDR1 is SGHNT and CDR2 is YYREEE (reference sequence). V shed 4 bases and J shed 1 base, with 15 bases lying between them. CDR3 in DNA: TGTGCCAGCAGCATGGGACTTACTGCTTCCTACGAGCAGTACTTC. Residues: CASSMGLTASYEQYF.

This sequence joins TRBV5-4 and TRBJ2-7, with D possibly TRBD2 on 5 matching bases. Germline CDR1 and CDR2: SGHNT and YYREEE (reference sequence). The CDR3 has 13 residues. V lost 3 bases, J lost 2 bases, and 9 bases lay in between. CDR3 bases: TGTGCCAGCAGCTCAGGACTCACCTACGAGCAGTACTTC. Amino acid sequence: CASSSGLTYEQYF.

The V call is TRBV29-1, the J call TRBJ1-2; maybe TRBD1 (5 bases). CDR1 and CDR2 (germline): SQVTM, ANQGSEA. V shed 6 bases and J shed 5 bases, with 10 bases lying between them. This CDR3 is built from 11 residues. CDR3 residues: CSVGGSYGYTF. CDR3 nucleotide sequence: TGCAGCGTGGGGGGGAGTTATGGCTACACCTTC.

The chain carries TRBV7-9 and TRBJ2-7; 10 bases map to TRBD1. This CDR3 spans 17 amino acids. CDR1 and CDR2 from the germline V gene are SEHNR and FQNEAQ (reference sequence). Trimming cost V 5 bases and J 5 bases; bases outside gene matches: 15. The CDR3 region is CASSIPKLGQGNHEQYF. Here the CDR3 DNA reads TGTGCCAGCAGCATCCCCAAGCTGGGACAGGGGAACCACGAGCAGTACTTC.

This chain connects TRBV7-9 to TRBJ2-7; 9 bases are a match to TRBD1. Germline values: CDR1 SEHNR, CDR2 FQNEAQ (reference sequence). CDR3 length equals 17 residues. V lost 6 bases and J lost 6; bases outside the gene matches: 18. The DNA of the CDR3 is TGTGCCAGCAGTCCCCTGGTTAAGAACAGGGGGCTTCGCGAGCAGTACTTC. Translation: CASSPLVKNRGLREQYF.

The J gene is TRBJ1-1, the V gene TRBV19, with D uncertain. The CDR3 consists of 15 residues. Germline V gene sequence: CDR1 LNHDA, CDR2 SQIVND (reference sequence). V lost 7 bases and J 5 bases, leaving 20 bases between the germline ends. The CDR3 here is CASTMRAAPRTEAFF. In DNA, the CDR3 is TGTGCCAGTACCATGCGGGCTGCACCTCGGACTGAAGCTTTCTTT.

This rearrangement joins TRBV4-1 to TRBJ1-2, with 7 bases aligning to TRBD1. This CDR3 is 15 amino acids long. Germline V gene sequence: CDR1 MGHRA, CDR2 YSYEKL. Trimming cost V 1 base and J 2 bases; bases outside gene matches: 4. The CDR3 DNA reads as TGCGCCAGCAGCCAAGGCCAACAGGGGAACTATGGCTACACCTTC. Translated: CASSQGQQGNYGYTF.

This clone came up once. This chain connects TRBV10-1 to TRBJ1-1; no reliable D call. This CDR3 is built from 15 residues. Germline lookup yields CDR1 WNHNN and CDR2 SYGVQD (reference sequence). V lost 2 bases and J lost 1, with 11 bases in between. CDR3 sequence: CASSEPSTSNTEAFF. The CDR3 nucleotides are TGCGCCAGCAGTGAGCCTTCCACATCGAACACTGAAGCTTTCTTT.

The V call is TRBV7-6, the J call TRBJ1-1; 9 bases agree with TRBD1. Germline CDR1 and CDR2: SGHVS and FNYEAQ. This CDR3 is built from 14 residues. Germline trimming cut 3 bases from V and 2 bases from J; bases unmatched to any gene: 1. CDR3 bases: TGTGCCAGCAGCTTGGGACAGGGCAACACTGAAGCTTTCTTT. Protein sequence: CASSLGQGNTEAFF.

The rearrangement joins TRBV19 to TRBJ1-6, with D perhaps TRBD1 (5 bases). The V end lost 6 bases, the J end lost 4 bases, and 10 bases lay between the germline ends. Germline-derived CDR1 and CDR2 are LNHDA and SQIVND (reference sequence). The CDR3 extends over 14 amino acids. The CDR3 protein is CASRTGGYNSPLHF. DNA for the CDR3: TGTGCCAGTAGGACCGGGGGTTATAATTCACCCCTCCACTTT.

The chain recombines TRBV5-1 with TRBJ2-5; 8 positions agree with TRBD2. The V and J ends lost 2 bases and 0 bases, in that order; junction bases with no gene match: 12. In germline, CDR1 is SGHRS, CDR2 YFSETQ. The CDR3 has 18 residues. CDR3 in amino acids: CASSLQDLSGINQETQYF. The CDR3 nucleotides read TGCGCCAGCAGCTTACAAGACCTTAGCGGGATAAACCAAGAGACCCAGTACTTC.

The chain combines TRBV28 with TRBJ2-1; 7 bases agree with TRBD2. Germline V gives CDR1 MDHEN, CDR2 SYDVKM. The CDR3 totals 14 residues. V lost 6 bases and J lost 1; bases outside the gene matches: 3. Written as DNA, the CDR3 is TGTGCCAGCAGGACGGGAGGATCCTACAATGAGCAGTTCTTC. The encoded protein is CASRTGGSYNEQFF.

The CDR3 is CASSVGVAGPYEQYF. CDR3 coding DNA: TGTGCCAGCAGCGTAGGGGTAGCGGGACCCTACGAGCAGTACTTC. The chain joins TRBV9 to TRBJ2-7, with TRBD2 identical over 8 bases. The CDR3 has 15 amino acids. Per germline, CDR1 SGDLS and CDR2 YYNGEE. With V trimmed by 0 bases and J by 2 bases, 4 bases remained unmatched.

This rearrangement joins TRBV7-2 to TRBJ2-7; 12 positions match TRBD2. This CDR3 region has 14 residues. CDR1 and CDR2 from the germline V gene are SGHTA and FQGNSA. Trimming at V came to 11 bases and at J to 1 base, leaving 6 bases not matched to a gene. CDR3 in DNA: TGTGCCGAGACTAGCGGGAGAAATTCCTACGAGCAGTACTTC. Translation: CAETSGRNSYEQYF.

This clone was seen only once. The rearrangement links TRBV19 to TRBJ1-5; the match to TRBD1 covers 12 bases. CDR1 is LNHDA, CDR2 SQIVND, per germline (reference sequence). Trimming took 8 bases from V and 1 from J; bases not matched to a gene: 3. This CDR3 has 15 residues. In DNA, the CDR3 is TGTGCCAGTGGGACAGGGGGCATGAGCAATCAGCCCCAGCATTTT. Its protein product is CASGTGGMSNQPQHF.

The J gene is TRBJ1-2, the V gene TRBV5-1, with 7 bases fitting TRBD1. This CDR3 comprises 16 residues. Unmatched junction bases numbered 12, after V lost 3 bases and J lost 4 bases. Germline V gene sequence: CDR1 SGHRS, CDR2 YFSETQ. The CDR3 is CASSSNTGTAAYGYTF. The CDR3 nucleotides read TGCGCCAGCAGCTCCAATACCGGGACAGCTGCCTATGGCTACACCTTC.

J is TRBJ2-1 and V is TRBV2; D uncertain. Trimming took off 0 bases at V and 2 bases at J, with 5 bases between the two ends. The CDR3 runs to 14 residues. Germline CDR1 SNHLY, CDR2 FYNNEI. The CDR3 DNA is TGTGCCAGCAGTGAAGCTAGAACCTACAATGAGCAGTTCTTC. Translating it yields CASSEARTYNEQFF.

The chain carries TRBV11-3 and TRBJ2-7, with 14 bases lining up with TRBD2. CDR3 length: 15 amino acids. The V segment lost 6 bases and the J segment 3 bases; nucleotides outside the gene matches: 4. The germline gives CDR1 SGHNT, CDR2 YENEEA. CDR3 in amino acids: CASSRGLAGVYEQYF. For the CDR3, the DNA is TGTGCCAGCAGTCGGGGACTAGCGGGGGTCTACGAGCAGTACTTC.

The genes are TRBV7-2 and TRBJ2-7; 10 nucleotides match TRBD2. With V trimmed by 5 bases and J by 12 bases, 10 bases remained unmatched. CDR1 and CDR2 from the germline V gene are SGHTA and FQGNSA. The CDR3 totals 13 residues. The CDR3 nucleotides read TGTGCCAGCAGCCGAACTAGCGGGGCAGTGGGGTACTTC. This sequence encodes CASSRTSGAVGYF.

The chain has TRBV9 and TRBJ2-5; 9 nucleotides match TRBD1. Germline lookup yields CDR1 SGDLS and CDR2 YYNGEE. This CDR3 spans 16 amino acids. Unmatched junction bases numbered 12, after V lost 4 bases and J lost 5 bases. For the CDR3, the DNA is TGTGCCAGCAGCCTTGGACCGGGACAGGGCTGGGAGACCCAGTACTTC. Residues: CASSLGPGQGWETQYF.

V and J are TRBV6-2 or TRBV6-3 and TRBJ2-7; TRBD1 matches at 10 bases. This CDR3 spans 18 amino acids. CDR1 is MNHEY and CDR2 is SVGEGT in the germline V gene. V shed 4 bases, J shed 5 bases, and the junction held 17 bases outside the gene matches. For the CDR3, the DNA is TGTGCCAGCAGTTCCCGAACCACGACAGGGGGCTCGGCGGACGAGCAGTACTTC. Translated: CASSSRTTTGGSADEQYF.

This clone was seen a few times. The V call is TRBV3-1 (or the pseudogene TRBV3-2), the J call TRBJ1-2; 7 positions match TRBD1. Losses at the gene ends were 1 base for V and 7 bases for J; bases not matched to a gene: 12. Germline loops: CDR1 LGHDT, CDR2 YNNKEL (reference sequence). This CDR3 has 16 amino acids. In nucleotides, the CDR3 is TGTGCCAGCAGCCAAGGGCCCGGGACAGCCCTGGGTGGCTACACCTTC. As protein: CASSQGPGTALGGYTF.

The genes are TRBV24-1 and TRBJ2-5; D might be TRBD1 (5 bases). The CDR3 contains 14 residues. V lost 6 bases and J 7 bases, leaving 17 bases between the germline ends. From germline, CDR1 is KGHDR and CDR2 SFDVKD. Written as DNA, the CDR3 is TGTGCCACCAGTTATAGTTCAGGGAAGGGGACCCAGTACTTC. Translating it yields CATSYSSGKGTQYF.

The chain recombines TRBV9 with TRBJ2-7; TRBD2 agrees at 7 bases. V dropped 3 bases and J dropped 3; count of bases not matched to a gene: 9. CDR1 and CDR2 (germline): SGDLS, YYNGEE. The CDR3 is made up of 15 amino acids. The CDR3 nucleotides read TGTGCCAGCAGCGCATTTAGCGGGTGGGGCTACGAGCAGTACTTC. Protein: CASSAFSGWGYEQYF.

To note about this clone: One end of the junction does not line up with germline, which may come from a read error. CDR3 DNA: TGCGCCAGCACCTTGGGGGGGACAGGGACCCAAGAGACCCAGTACTTC. It encodes CASTLGGTGTQETQYF. This chain uses TRBV5-1 with TRBJ2-5; 9 bases line up with TRBD1. The CDR3 runs to 16 residues. Germline loops: CDR1 SGHRS, CDR2 YFSETQ. The full variable domain, in which reference TRBV5-1 and TRBJ2-5 provide the parts outside the CDR3, is KAGVTQTPRYLIKTRGQQVTLSCSPISGHRSVSWYQQTPGQGLQFLFEYFSETQRNKGNFPGRFSGRQFSNSRSEMNVSTLELGDSALYLCASTLGGTGTQETQYFGPGTRLLVL.

The chain joins TRBV24-1 to TRBJ2-1; maybe TRBD1 (6 bases). The germline V and J ends were trimmed by 2 bases and 4 bases, with 11 bases remaining between them. Germline lookup yields CDR1 KGHDR and CDR2 SFDVKD. This CDR3 comprises 15 residues. CDR3: CATSDSGTSYNEQFF. DNA of the CDR3: TGTGCCACCAGTGATTCTGGGACATCATACAATGAGCAGTTCTTC.

This sequence joins TRBV7-9 and TRBJ2-5; 9 nucleotides line up with TRBD1. There are 16 residues in the CDR3. The germline V gene encodes CDR1 SEHNR and CDR2 FQNEAQ (reference sequence). The V gene end was trimmed by 1 base and the J gene end by 5 bases; junction bases not matched to a gene: 8. The CDR3 protein is CASSLGDRVLGETQYF. The DNA for the CDR3 is TGTGCCAGCAGCTTAGGGGACAGGGTGTTAGGGGAGACCCAGTACTTC.

This chain links TRBV4-2 with TRBJ2-7; 9 nucleotides agree with TRBD2. The V gene's germline CDR1 is LGHNA and CDR2 YNFKEQ. J gave up 5 bases and V 5 bases, and 10 bases lay outside the gene matches. The CDR3 spans 15 residues. The CDR3 is CASSSIAGAGDEQYF. Written as DNA, the CDR3 is TGTGCCAGCAGCTCAATAGCGGGAGCCGGGGACGAGCAGTACTTC.

The chain combines TRBV11-2 with TRBJ2-7, with 10 bases that match TRBD1. The trim removed 5 bases at V and 4 bases at J, leaving 8 bases unmatched. CDR1 and CDR2 from the germline V gene are SGHAT and FQNNGV. The CDR3 has 15 amino acids. The CDR3 reads CASSRATGGVYEQYF. The CDR3 region has the DNA TGTGCCAGCAGCCGGGCGACAGGGGGCGTATACGAGCAGTACTTC.